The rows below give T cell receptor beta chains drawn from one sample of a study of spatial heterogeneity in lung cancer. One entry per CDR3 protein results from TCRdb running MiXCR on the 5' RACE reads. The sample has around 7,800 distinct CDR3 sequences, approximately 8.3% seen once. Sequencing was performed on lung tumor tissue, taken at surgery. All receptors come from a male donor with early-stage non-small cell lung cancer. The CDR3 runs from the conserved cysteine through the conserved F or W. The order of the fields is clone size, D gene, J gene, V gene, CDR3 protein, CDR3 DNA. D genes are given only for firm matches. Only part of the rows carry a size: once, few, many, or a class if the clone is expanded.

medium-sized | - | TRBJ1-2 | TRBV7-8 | CASSYGQLYYGYTF | TGTGCCAGCAGTTACGGACAGCTCTACTATGGCTACACCTTC
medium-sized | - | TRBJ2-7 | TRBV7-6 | CASSRGPEYEQYF | TGTGCCAGCAGCCGGGGCCCCGAATACGAGCAGTACTTC
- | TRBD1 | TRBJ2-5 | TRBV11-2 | CASSFNRGKETQYF | TGTGCCAGCAGCTTTAACAGGGGAAAAGAGACCCAGTACTTC
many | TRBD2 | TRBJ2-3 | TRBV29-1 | CSVDNQRGVPDTQYF | TGCAGCGTTGACAACCAGCGGGGGGTCCCAGATACGCAGTATTTT
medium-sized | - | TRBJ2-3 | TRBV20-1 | CSGDTEDTQYF | TGCAGTGGTGATACGGAGGATACGCAGTATTTT
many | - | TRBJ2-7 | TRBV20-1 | CSARKGLFSSYEQYF | TGCAGTGCTCGGAAGGGACTTTTCAGCTCCTACGAGCAGTACTTC
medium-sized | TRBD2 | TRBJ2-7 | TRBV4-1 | CASSPSPGGSSYEQYF | TGCGCCAGCAGCCCTAGTCCGGGCGGGAGCTCCTACGAGCAGTACTTC
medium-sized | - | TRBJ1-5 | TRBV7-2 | CASSVREGQPQHF | TGTGCCAGCAGCGTAAGGGAAGGACAGCCCCAGCATTTT
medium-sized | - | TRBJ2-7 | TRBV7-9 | CASSSTTTYEQYF | TGTGCCAGCAGTTCGACCACTACCTACGAGCAGTACTTC
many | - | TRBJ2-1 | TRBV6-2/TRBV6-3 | CASFPRETLSYNEQFF | TGTGCCAGTTTCCCCCGGGAAACCTTATCCTACAATGAGCAGTTCTTC
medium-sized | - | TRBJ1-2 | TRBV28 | CASRLGGIAPGYTF | TGTGCCAGCAGGCTCGGGGGGATCGCTCCAGGGTACACCTTC
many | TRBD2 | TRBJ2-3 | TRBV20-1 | CSARDGTSGKGTDTQYF | TGCAGTGCTAGAGATGGGACTAGCGGGAAGGGAACAGATACGCAGTATTTT
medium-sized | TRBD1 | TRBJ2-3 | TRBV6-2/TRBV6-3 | CASSRDSPTTDTQYF | TGTGCCAGCAGTCGGGACAGCCCTACCACAGATACGCAGTATTTT
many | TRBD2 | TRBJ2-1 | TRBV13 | CASSAKGLPEQFF | TGTGCCAGCAGCGCAAAGGGACTACCTGAGCAGTTCTTC
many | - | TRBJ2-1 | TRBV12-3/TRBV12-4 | CASSWGAYNEQFF | TGTGCCAGCAGTTGGGGAGCTTACAATGAGCAGTTCTTC
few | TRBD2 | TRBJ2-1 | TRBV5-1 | CASSTLAGGDHNEQFF | TGCGCCAGCAGCACATTAGCGGGAGGGGACCACAATGAGCAGTTCTTC
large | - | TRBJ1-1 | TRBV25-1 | CASSLARNTEAFF | TGTGCCAGCAGTCTAGCCAGAAACACTGAAGCTTTCTTT
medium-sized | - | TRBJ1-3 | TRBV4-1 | CASSQDPRAYQNTIYF | TGCGCCAGCAGCCAAGACCCCCGGGCGTACCAAAACACCATATATTTT
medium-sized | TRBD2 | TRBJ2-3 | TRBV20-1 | CSAQTSGSADTQYF | TGCAGTGCTCAGACTAGCGGGAGTGCAGATACGCAGTATTTT
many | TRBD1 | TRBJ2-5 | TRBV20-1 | CSARDRVLKTQYF | TGCAGTGCCCGGGACAGGGTTTTAAAGACCCAGTACTTC
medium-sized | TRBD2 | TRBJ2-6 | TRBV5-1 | CASSSRIAGGSSGANVLTF | TGCGCCAGCAGCTCCAGAATAGCGGGGGGGAGCTCTGGGGCCAACGTCCTGACTTTC
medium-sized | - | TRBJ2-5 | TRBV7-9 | CASSLQGTETQYF | TGTGCCAGCAGCTTACAAGGGACAGAGACCCAGTACTTC
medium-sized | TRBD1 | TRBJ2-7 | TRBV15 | CATSARTGDEQYF | TGTGCCACCAGCGCAAGGACAGGGGACGAGCAGTACTTC
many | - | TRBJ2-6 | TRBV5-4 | CASSPVTGLGGANVLTF | TGTGCCAGCAGCCCCGTGACGGGATTAGGGGGGGCCAACGTCCTGACTTTC
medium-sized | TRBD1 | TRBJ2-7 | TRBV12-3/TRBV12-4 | CASSSTGGQYEQYF | TGTGCCAGCAGTTCTACAGGGGGCCAGTACGAGCAGTACTTC
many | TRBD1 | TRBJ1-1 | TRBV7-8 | CASSFAGTAGNTEAFF | TGTGCCAGCAGCTTCGCTGGGACAGCCGGGAACACTGAAGCTTTCTTT
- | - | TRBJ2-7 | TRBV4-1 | CASSQDGGYSYEQYF | TGCGCCAGCAGCCAAGATGGGGGATATTCCTACGAGCAGTACTTC
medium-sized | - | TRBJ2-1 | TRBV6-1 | CASSLEAGGEQFF | TGTGCCAGCAGCCTGGAAGCTGGAGGTGAGCAGTTCTTC
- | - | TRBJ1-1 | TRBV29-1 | CSVGEGGGTEAFF | TGCAGCGTTGGTGAAGGGGGAGGCACTGAAGCTTTCTTT
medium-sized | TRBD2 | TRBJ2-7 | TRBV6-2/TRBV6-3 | CASYSGRPLYEQYF | TGTGCCAGTTATAGCGGGAGGCCCCTCTACGAGCAGTACTTC
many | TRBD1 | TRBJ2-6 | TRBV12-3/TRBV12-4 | CASSFGSWGQGSNVLTF | TGTGCCAGCAGTTTTGGGAGTTGGGGACAGGGGTCCAACGTCCTGACTTTC
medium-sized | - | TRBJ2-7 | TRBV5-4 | CASSLWQGSDEQYF | TGTGCCAGCAGCTTGTGGCAGGGTAGCGACGAGCAGTACTTC
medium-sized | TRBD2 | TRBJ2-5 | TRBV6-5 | CASSAHQRVPGGAQYF | TGTGCCAGCAGTGCGCACCAACGCGTCCCCGGGGGGGCCCAGTACTTC
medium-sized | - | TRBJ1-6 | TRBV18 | CASSPSTTLNSPLHF | TGTGCCAGCTCACCCTCTACAACCCTTAATTCACCCCTCCACTTT
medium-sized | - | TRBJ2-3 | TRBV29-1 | CSGGSGQEKYF | TGCAGCGGGGGCTCCGGGCAGGAGAAGTATTTT
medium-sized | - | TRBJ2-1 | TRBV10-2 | CASAGTRVNNEQFF | TGCGCCAGCGCCGGGACCCGCGTAAACAATGAGCAGTTCTTC
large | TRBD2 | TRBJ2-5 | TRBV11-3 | CASSSSGSETQYF | TGTGCCAGCAGCTCTAGCGGGAGCGAGACCCAGTACTTC
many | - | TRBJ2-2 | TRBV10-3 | CAITKQNTGELFF | TGTGCCATCACGAAGCAAAACACCGGGGAGCTGTTTTTT
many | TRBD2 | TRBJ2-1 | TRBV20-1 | CSARGTSGRGAQFF | TGCAGTGCTAGAGGGACTAGCGGACGGGGGGCGCAGTTCTTC
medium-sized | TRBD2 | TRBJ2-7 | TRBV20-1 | CSARVAGVSYEQYF | TGCAGTGCTAGAGTAGCGGGGGTCTCCTACGAGCAGTACTTC
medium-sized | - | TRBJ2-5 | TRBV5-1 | CASSPGTWEETQYF | TGCGCCAGCAGCCCCGGGACTTGGGAAGAGACCCAGTACTTC
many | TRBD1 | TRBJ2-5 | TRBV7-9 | CASSFGTGAQETQYF | TGTGCCAGCAGCTTTGGGACAGGTGCGCAAGAGACCCAGTACTTC
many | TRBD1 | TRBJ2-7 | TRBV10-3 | CAISEWQGARDEQYF | TGTGCCATCAGTGAGTGGCAGGGGGCGAGGGACGAGCAGTACTTC
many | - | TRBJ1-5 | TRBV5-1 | CASSEYGERNQPQHF | TGCGCCAGCAGCGAGTACGGGGAAAGGAATCAGCCCCAGCATTTT
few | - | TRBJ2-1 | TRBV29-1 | CSVEDIWDILRDEQFF | TGCAGCGTTGAAGATATTTGGGACATCCTAAGGGATGAGCAGTTCTTC